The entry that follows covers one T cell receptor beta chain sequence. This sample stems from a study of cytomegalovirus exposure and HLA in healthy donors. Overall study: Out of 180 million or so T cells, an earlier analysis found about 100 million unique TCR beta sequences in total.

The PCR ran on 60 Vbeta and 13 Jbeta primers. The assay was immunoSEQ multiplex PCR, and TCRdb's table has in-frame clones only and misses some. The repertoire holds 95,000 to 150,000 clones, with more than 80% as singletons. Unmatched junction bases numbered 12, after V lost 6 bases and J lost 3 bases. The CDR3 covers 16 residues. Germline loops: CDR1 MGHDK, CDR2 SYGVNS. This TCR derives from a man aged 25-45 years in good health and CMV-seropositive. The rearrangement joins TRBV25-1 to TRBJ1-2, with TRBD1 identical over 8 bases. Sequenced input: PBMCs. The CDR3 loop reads CASRGMSAGGHYGYTF. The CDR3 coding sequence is TGTGCCAGCAGGGGAATGTCGGCAGGGGGCCACTATGGCTACACCTTC.